The 11 T cell receptor beta chains presented below share a single source sample, sequenced in a study of beta chain features in type 1 diabetes (dated by TCRdb to 2016 to 2018). Libraries were prepared through the immunoSEQ multiplex PCR assay. All of the isolated RNA was reverse transcribed with the High Capacity cDNA Reverse Transcription Kit, so expressed TCRB transcripts were sequenced. Here the immuneACCESS table is served through TCRdb, limited to in-frame sequences with V and J called. Missing clones are a known gap in these copies; in checked studies unresolved V genes cover under half, and the rest lacks a known reason. Recorded for this sample are around 500,000 clones; about an eighth of them occurred a single time. The top ten constitute 0.04% to 0.05% of the sample. The sequenced sample was naive CD4+ T cells from blood. According to the study, the label for this sample's cell subset or site signals: true naive CD4+ T cells. The origin of the receptors is a woman between 18 and 29 years old in good health.

This clone has a handful of counts. The chain couples TRBV7-9 to TRBJ1-1; D perhaps matches TRBD1 (6 bases). Trimming shortened V by 0 bases and J by 1 base, and 9 bases separated the two germline ends. This CDR3 is 15 amino acids long. Germline V gene data show CDR1 as SEHNR and CDR2 as FQNEAQ (reference sequence). The CDR3 here is CASSLADRRNTEAFF. Written as DNA, the CDR3 is TGTGCCAGCAGCTTAGCGGACAGACGGAACACTGAAGCTTTCTTT. The full variable domain, its missing parts supplied by reference TRBV7-9 and TRBJ1-1, is DTGVSQNPRHKITKRGQNVTFRCDPISEHNRLYWYRQTLGQGPEFLTYFQNEAQLEKSRLLSDRFSAERPKGSFSTLEIQRTEQGDSAMYLCASSLADRRNTEAFFGQGTRLTVV.

CDR3 region: CASSYRAYNSPLHF. For the CDR3, the DNA is TGTGCCAGCAGTTACAGGGCCTATAATTCACCCCTCCACTTT. The V gene is TRBV6-5, the J gene TRBJ1-6, with D unresolved. This CDR3 has 14 residues. Germline CDR1 reads MNHEY; CDR2 reads SVGAGI. The V end was cut by 2 bases, the J end by 2 bases, with 4 bases between.

The J gene is TRBJ2-7, the V gene TRBV11-3; 11 bases fit TRBD1. J gave up 4 bases and V 5 bases, and 4 bases lay outside the gene matches. The CDR3 runs 14 residues. In germline, CDR1 is SGHNT, CDR2 YENEEA. The CDR3, as DNA: TGTGCCAGCAGCAATGGACAGGGGGCGTACGAGCAGTACTTC. Translating gives CASSNGQGAYEQYF.

This clone has a handful of counts. The chain carries TRBV5-4 and TRBJ2-1; TRBD2 agrees at 8 bases. Germline V CDR1 and CDR2: SGHNT, YYREEE (reference sequence). V was clipped by 0 bases and J by 3 bases; unmatched bases: 5. CDR3 length: 16 amino acids. This chain's CDR3 is CASSLGGTRYYNEQFF. As DNA, the CDR3 is TGTGCCAGCAGCTTGGGTGGGACTAGATACTACAATGAGCAGTTCTTC.

This chain uses TRBV2 with TRBJ1-2; tentatively, D is TRBD1 (5 bases). The CDR3 loop spans 11 amino acids. The V gene lost 6 bases and the J gene lost 8 bases, with 10 bases spanning the gap. The germline V gene encodes CDR1 SNHLY and CDR2 FYNNEI. CDR3 coding DNA: TGTGCCAGCAGCCGGGGGAGCGGCTACACCTTC. Translating gives CASSRGSGYTF.

This chain joins TRBV2 and TRBJ2-7; D is uncertain. Germline V gene sequence: CDR1 SNHLY, CDR2 FYNNEI. The CDR3 extends over 13 amino acids. The CDR3 DNA reads as TGTGCCAGCAGTGGTGAGTCGAGCTACGGGCAGTACGTC. Its translation is CASSGESSYGQYV.

The table lists this clone with a few counts. This chain joins TRBV9 and TRBJ2-1, with a weak D call TRBD1 (5 bases). Germline V gene sequence: CDR1 SGDLS, CDR2 YYNGEE. CDR3 length equals 13 residues. Trimming pared 3 bases from V and 4 bases from J, leaving 8 bases between. DNA of the CDR3: TGTGCCAGCAGCGCAAGACAGTACAATGAGCAGTTCTTC. Residues: CASSARQYNEQFF.

The chain is built from TRBV18 and TRBJ1-4, with D maybe TRBD1 (6 bases). The V end lost 4 bases, the J end lost 5 bases, and 14 bases lay between the germline ends. Germline V gene sequence: CDR1 KGHSH, CDR2 LQKENI. This CDR3 is 15 amino acids long. The CDR3 bases are TGTGCCAGCTCACTCTCCCCAGGGGACAATGAAAAACTGTTTTTT. It yields the protein CASSLSPGDNEKLFF.

The chain employs TRBV6-5 and TRBJ1-5; D is undetermined. The germline CDR1 and CDR2 sequences are MNHEY and SVGAGI. The CDR3 contains 14 residues. V lost 2 bases, J lost 2 bases, and 7 bases lay in between. The CDR3 region is CASSYRVGNQPQHF. DNA for the CDR3: TGTGCCAGCAGTTACAGGGTTGGCAATCAGCCCCAGCATTTT.

The gene calls are TRBV6-5 and TRBJ2-1; D unresolved. Germline V CDR1 and CDR2: MNHEY, SVGAGI. The length of the CDR3 is 12 residues. The V end was cut by 4 bases, the J end by 5 bases, with 6 bases between. CDR3 region: CASSLGHNEQFF. The DNA for the CDR3 is TGTGCCAGCAGTTTAGGGCACAATGAGCAGTTCTTC.

This clone was detected only a few times. The rearrangement links TRBV28 to TRBJ1-6; D not resolved. Per germline, CDR1 MDHEN and CDR2 SYDVKM. This CDR3 comprises 11 residues. V lost 5 bases, J lost 7 bases, and 3 bases lay in between. The CDR3 reads CASSVNSPLHF. CDR3 nucleotide sequence: TGTGCCAGCAGTGTGAATTCACCCCTCCACTTT.